This T cell receptor beta chain was captured in a study of blood T cell repertoires in COVID-19. Turning to the study itself: The United States, Italy and Spain were the sources of the acute and convalescent COVID-19 samples. In each case, the material was cDNA or gDNA derived from T cells, B-cell-depleted T cells, or PBMCs.

Repertoires were generated with immunoSEQ multiplex PCR, while TCRdb's copy carries only in-frame clones and drops some. The table shows roughly 50,000 clones, with 70% to 80% occurring only once. The count of this clone is one. The V gene lost 4 bases and the J gene lost 0 bases, with 13 bases spanning the gap. This CDR3 spans 16 amino acids. CDR1 and CDR2 from the germline V gene are KGHDR and SFDVKD. This sequence was found in a man aged 55-75 years with acute or convalescent COVID-19. J is TRBJ2-3 and V is TRBV24-1; possibly TRBD2 for D (5 bases). Sequenced sample: peripheral blood. The CDR3 DNA sequence: TGTGCCACCAGTGACCGGGGAGTCTTGAGCACAGATACGCAGTATTTT. Its protein is CATSDRGVLSTDTQYF.